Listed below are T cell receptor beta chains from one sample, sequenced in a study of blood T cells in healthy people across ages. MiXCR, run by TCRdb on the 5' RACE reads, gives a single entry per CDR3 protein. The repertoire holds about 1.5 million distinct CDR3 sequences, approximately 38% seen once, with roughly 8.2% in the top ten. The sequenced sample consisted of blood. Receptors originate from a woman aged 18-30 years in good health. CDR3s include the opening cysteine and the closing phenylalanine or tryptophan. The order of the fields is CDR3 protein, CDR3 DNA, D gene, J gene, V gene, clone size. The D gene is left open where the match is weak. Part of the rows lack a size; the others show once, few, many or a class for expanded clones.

CDR3: CSAGTGTSGRAEFF
DNA: TGCAGTGCTGGAACCGGGACTAGCGGGAGGGCTGAGTTCTTC
D: TRBD2
J: TRBJ2-1
V: TRBV20-1
size: .

CDR3: CAWEQGPLTQYF
DNA: TGTGCCTGGGAACAGGGCCCCTTAACCCAGTACTTC
D: .
J: TRBJ2-5
V: TRBV30
size: .

CDR3: CASSESGDTQYF
DNA: TGTGCCAGCAGTGAAAGTGGGGATACGCAGTATTTT
D: .
J: TRBJ2-3
V: TRBV2
size: many

CDR3: CASSYSAGGSSYNEQFF
DNA: TGTGCCAGCAGTTACTCAGCTGGCGGGAGCTCCTACAATGAGCAGTTCTTC
D: TRBD2
J: TRBJ2-1
V: TRBV6-6
size: few

CDR3: CASSSAAGSYNEQFF
DNA: TGTGCCAGCAGCTCGGCGGCGGGCTCCTACAATGAGCAGTTCTTC
D: .
J: TRBJ2-1
V: TRBV7-6
size: few

CDR3: CASSYWASGRVCNEQFF
DNA: TGTGCCAGCAGTTACTGGGCTAGCGGGAGGGTATGCAATGAGCAGTTCTTC
D: TRBD2
J: TRBJ2-1
V: TRBV6-7
size: .

CDR3: CASSLDSGGPNEQFF
DNA: TGTGCCAGCAGTTTAGATAGCGGGGGCCCAAATGAGCAGTTCTTC
D: TRBD2
J: TRBJ2-1
V: TRBV12-3/TRBV12-4
size: few

CDR3: CATNGDREVGGYGYTF
DNA: TGTGCCACCAACGGGGACAGGGAAGTTGGGGGCTATGGCTACACCTTC
D: TRBD1
J: TRBJ1-2
V: TRBV10-3
size: many

CDR3: CVSREYFGHYGYTF
DNA: TGTGTCAGCAGGGAATATTTTGGGCACTATGGCTACACCTTC
D: .
J: TRBJ1-2
V: TRBV25-1
size: .

CDR3: CASRPTGTVNTEAFF
DNA: TGCGCCAGCAGACCAACCGGGACAGTGAACACTGAAGCTTTCTTT
D: TRBD1
J: TRBJ1-1
V: TRBV5-1
size: once

CDR3: CASIRTESNTEAFF
DNA: TGTGCCAGCATCAGGACAGAGTCGAACACTGAAGCTTTCTTT
D: .
J: TRBJ1-1
V: TRBV2
size: .

CDR3: CASSQDRGQQFF
DNA: TGCGCCAGCAGCCAAGATAGAGGACAGCAGTTCTTC
D: .
J: TRBJ2-1
V: TRBV4-1
size: few

CDR3: CASSFPLGDRGGTQYF
DNA: TGTGCCAGCAGCTTCCCCCTAGGGGACAGGGGTGGTACGCAGTATTTT
D: TRBD1
J: TRBJ2-3
V: TRBV7-9
size: .

CDR3: CASSPAQPPTGELFF
DNA: TGTGCCAGCAGTCCTGCCCAACCGCCGACCGGGGAGCTGTTTTTT
D: .
J: TRBJ2-2
V: TRBV12-3/TRBV12-4
size: few

CDR3: CASSAQLGSGIQETQYF
DNA: TGTGCCAGCAGTGCCCAGCTCGGGTCGGGGATCCAAGAGACCCAGTACTTC
D: .
J: TRBJ2-5
V: TRBV2
size: .

CDR3: CASSTGTGGHGYTF
DNA: TGTGCCAGCAGCACCGGGACAGGGGGCCATGGCTACACCTTC
D: TRBD1
J: TRBJ1-2
V: TRBV11-1
size: few

CDR3: CSASSGGGYTF
DNA: TGCAGTGCTAGTTCAGGGGGCGGCTACACCTTC
D: TRBD1
J: TRBJ1-2
V: TRBV20-1
size: few

CDR3: CASSPRRGEYQGTQYF
DNA: TGTGCCAGCAGCCCGCGGAGGGGCGAGTACCAAGGGACCCAGTACTTC
D: .
J: TRBJ2-5
V: TRBV4-2
size: once

CDR3: CASNQFAGGAGYNEQFF
DNA: TGCGCCAGCAACCAATTTGCGGGGGGGGCCGGATACAATGAGCAGTTCTTC
D: TRBD2
J: TRBJ2-1
V: TRBV4-1
size: few

CDR3: CASSLSESPLHF
DNA: TGTGCCAGCAGTTTATCAGAGTCACCCCTCCACTTT
D: .
J: TRBJ1-6
V: TRBV28
size: .

CDR3: CASIQQGGTEAFF
DNA: TGCGCCAGCATTCAACAGGGAGGCACTGAAGCTTTCTTT
D: .
J: TRBJ1-1
V: TRBV5-1
size: once

CDR3: CASTAAQETQYF
DNA: TGTGCCAGCACAGCGGCTCAAGAGACCCAGTACTTC
D: .
J: TRBJ2-5
V: TRBV6-5
size: few

CDR3: CASSQLDRRPVYGYTF
DNA: TGTGCCAGCAGCCAACTAGACAGGCGTCCAGTCTATGGCTACACCTTC
D: .
J: TRBJ1-2
V: TRBV3-1
size: .

CDR3: CASSEVRVSTYEQYF
DNA: TGTGCCAGCAGTGAGGTCAGGGTCTCAACCTACGAGCAGTACTTC
D: .
J: TRBJ2-7
V: TRBV6-1
size: .